This T cell receptor beta chain stems from a study of blood T cell repertoires in COVID-19. Measured with immunoSEQ multiplex PCR; TCRdb has only the in-frame clones, and not every one. This sample has 300,000 to 450,000 clones; about 89% occur once, and the top ten carry under 1.5%. The germline CDR1 and CDR2 sequences are SGHTA and FQGNSA. CDR3 size: 15 residues. Trimming shortened V by 3 bases and J by 0 bases, and 6 bases separated the two germline ends. The V and J genes are TRBV7-2 and TRBJ2-6, with a tentative D call TRBD2 (5 bases). Sequenced input: PBMCs or T cells enriched from blood (not recorded which). The origin of this receptor is a man younger than 40 who had recovered from COVID-19. CDR3 residues: CASSFGSSGANVLTF. In DNA form, the CDR3 reads TGTGCCAGCAGCTTTGGGAGCTCTGGGGCCAACGTCCTGACTTTC.